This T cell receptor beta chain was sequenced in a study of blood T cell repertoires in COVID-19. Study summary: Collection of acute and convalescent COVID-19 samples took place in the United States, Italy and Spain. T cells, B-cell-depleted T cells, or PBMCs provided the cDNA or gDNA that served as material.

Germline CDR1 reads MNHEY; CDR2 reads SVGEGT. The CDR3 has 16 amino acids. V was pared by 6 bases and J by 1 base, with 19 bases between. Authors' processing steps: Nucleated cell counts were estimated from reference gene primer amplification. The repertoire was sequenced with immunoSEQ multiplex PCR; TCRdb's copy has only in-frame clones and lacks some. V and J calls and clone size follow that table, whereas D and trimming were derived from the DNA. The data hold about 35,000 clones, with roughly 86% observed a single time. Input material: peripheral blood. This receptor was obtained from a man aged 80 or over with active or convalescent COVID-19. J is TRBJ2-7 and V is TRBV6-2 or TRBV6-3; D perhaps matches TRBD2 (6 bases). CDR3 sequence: CASSSLTTGSSYEQYF. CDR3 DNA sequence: TGTGCCAGCAGCTCACTCACAACCGGGAGTTCCTACGAGCAGTACTTC.